This T cell receptor beta chain appears in the sequencing data of a study of post-analysis software for immune sequencing data. This clonotype showed up just a few times. Unique molecular identifiers had been added to the TCR beta cDNA libraries. TCRdb reprocessed the PCR reads via MiXCR and lists one record per CDR3 protein. The data show approximately 460,000 distinct CDR3 sequences, roughly 46% seen once. The clonotype originates from a girl aged 5-17 years with multiple sclerosis. Material for sequencing was blood.

Here the CDR3 reads CASSSAGTGTYEQYF. CDR3 DNA sequence: TGTGCCAGCAGCTCGGCCGGGACAGGGACCTACGAGCAGTACTTC. The chain combines TRBV7-2 with TRBJ2-7; TRBD1 matches 9 bases. This CDR3 has 15 residues. From germline, CDR1 is SGHTA and CDR2 FQGNSA. V was pared by 4 bases and J by 2 bases, with 6 bases of the junction left unmatched.